The 2 T cell receptor beta chains given below trace back to one sample, sequenced in a study of molecular identifiers for immune sequencing clone quantification (dated by TCRdb to 2016 to 2019). Library preparation used PCR. The run used an Illumina MiSeq. The public reads were reanalyzed by TCRdb: fastp trimming at Q25, MiXCR alignment, in-frame beta chains only. A single entry per CDR3 protein holds the most common genes and DNA from its merged rows. A total of tens of thousands of distinct CDR3 sequences appear in this sample, around a sixth of them only once. 6.5% to 9% of the sample is taken by the ten largest. Sequenced sample: naive CD8+ T cells from blood, with Jurkat cell RNA spiked in. The cell subset or site tag for this specimen amounts to: FACS-sorted CD8+CD4-CCR7+CD45RA+ naive T cells. All receptors come from a human donor in good health. Some libraries in this study had Jurkat cell RNA spiked in.

This clonotype has only a few counts. The CDR3 sequence: CASSLRQGAGSYNEQFF. CDR3 DNA: TGTGCCAGCAGCTTACGACAGGGGGCTGGCTCCTACAATGAGCAGTTCTTC. The J gene is TRBJ2-1, the V gene TRBV7-3; TRBD1 matches at 10 bases. The CDR3 extends over 17 amino acids. V trimming: 2 bases; J trimming: 0 bases; junction bases outside the gene matches: 4. Germline loops: CDR1 SGHTA, CDR2 FQGTGA.

This clonotype appeared a few times. This chain joins TRBV13 and TRBJ2-7; D gene uncertain. Germline CDR1 PRHDT, CDR2 FYEKMQ (reference sequence). Trimming left V 2 bases short and J 6 bases short, with 5 bases between. This CDR3 contains 11 residues. CDR3 residues: CASSLYGEQYF. The CDR3 bases are TGTGCCAGCAGCTTATATGGCGAGCAGTACTTC.